What follows is one T cell receptor beta chain and its context. Its specificity is not known. The CDR3 is made up of 16 amino acids. In germline, CDR1 is LNHDA, CDR2 SQIVND (reference sequence). Germline trimming cut 2 bases from V and 3 bases from J; bases unmatched to any gene: 4. The data are from a study of T cell repertoires in ileal Crohn's disease. As for the study in general: Patients had a median approximately 8-year disease duration, and around 35% were active smokers. Operated complications were stricturing disease (61%) and penetrating disease (approximately 39%). The study's findings and limits: Every patient over 26.8% clonality showed endoscopic recurrence. Clonal expansions were more frequent in active smokers than non-smokers at surgery.

This table comes from immunoSEQ multiplex PCR, and its TCRdb copy is limited to in-frame clones, with some not included. The sample has 30,000 to 35,000 clones; roughly 75% are singletons. This clonotype was sampled from an adult with Crohn's disease. The chain links TRBV19 to TRBJ2-5; TRBD1 matches at 12 bases. The sequencing sample was made of ileal tissue. This chain's CDR3 is CASSITGQGAKETQYF. CDR3 sequence (DNA): TGTGCCAGTAGTATAACGGGACAGGGGGCGAAAGAGACCCAGTACTTC.